Below, 14 T cell receptor beta chains from the same sample are listed, as sequenced in a study of blood T cell repertoires in COVID-19. The protocol was immunoSEQ multiplex PCR, while the TCRdb copy is restricted to in-frame clones and leaves out a portion. The sample records 110,000 or so clones, about four fifths being singletons. The specimen sequenced was peripheral blood. Receptor source: a woman in her 70s with acute or convalescent COVID-19.

This chain joins TRBV28 and TRBJ2-7; D is unclear. This CDR3 has 11 residues. The germline V gene has CDR1 MDHEN and CDR2 SYDVKM. Trimming removed 10 bases at V and 4 bases at J, with 11 bases between. CDR3 DNA sequence: TGTGCCACCGCCGAGAGATACGAGCAGTACTTC. This gives the protein CATAERYEQYF.

This clone has only one observation. CDR3 in amino acids: CASSELAGGTDTQYF. The DNA for the CDR3 is TGTGCCAGCAGTGAGCTAGCGGGGGGAACAGATACGCAGTATTTT. V is TRBV2 and J is TRBJ2-3; 11 nucleotides line up with TRBD2. After removal of 3 bases from V and 3 bases from J, the junction contained 2 bases not matched to a gene. The CDR3 is 15 amino acids. Germline V gives CDR1 SNHLY, CDR2 FYNNEI.

V is TRBV2 and J is TRBJ1-5; D is undetermined. The V end was cut by 4 bases, the J end by 1 base, with 5 bases between. The CDR3 spans 13 residues. Germline V gene lookup returns CDR1 SNHLY and CDR2 FYNNEI. This CDR3 reads CASSAESNQPQHF. In nucleotides, the CDR3 is TGTGCCAGCAGTGCAGAAAGCAATCAGCCCCAGCATTTT.

This chain uses TRBV6-5 with TRBJ2-7, with D possibly being TRBD1 (6 bases). The germline CDR1 and CDR2 sequences are MNHEY and SVGAGI. Deletions cut 0 bases from V and 0 bases from J, with 12 bases between. This CDR3 is built from 16 residues. This CDR3 is CASSYSAGTSSYEQYF. Written as DNA, the CDR3 is TGTGCCAGCAGTTACTCTGCCGGGACATCCTCCTACGAGCAGTACTTC.

This clone came up a few times. The V and J genes are TRBV12-3 or TRBV12-4 and TRBJ2-7; 9 bases map to TRBD2. The CDR3 runs to 13 residues. V gave up 5 bases and J gave up 7 bases; unmatched junction bases: 6. The CDR3 protein is CASSGGGVYEQYF. As DNA, the CDR3 is TGTGCCAGCAGTGGCGGGGGGGTTTATGAGCAGTACTTC.

J is TRBJ1-4 and V is TRBV28, with a tentative D call TRBD1 (5 bases). CDR1 and CDR2 from the germline V gene are MDHEN and SYDVKM. V was shortened by 1 base and J by 6 bases, with 12 bases between the two germline ends. The CDR3 has 15 amino acids. Written as DNA, the CDR3 is TGTGCCAGCAGTTTATACTATCGGGGGGATGAAAAACTGTTTTTT. As protein: CASSLYYRGDEKLFF.

The chain links TRBV6-2 or TRBV6-3 to TRBJ1-2; 8 bases match TRBD1. Germline V gene data show CDR1 as MNHEY and CDR2 as SVGEGT. The CDR3 covers 14 residues. The J segment lost 5 bases and the V segment lost 2 bases, leaving 4 bases of the junction unmatched. CDR3 coding DNA: TGTGCCAGCAGTTACCTGGACAGGGTATATGGCTACACCTTC. It is translated as CASSYLDRVYGYTF.

The chain is built from TRBV7-2 and TRBJ1-1; D may be TRBD1 (5 bases). This CDR3 has 14 amino acids. From germline, CDR1 is SGHTA and CDR2 FQGNSA. V lost 2 bases to trimming and J lost 3 bases, with 10 bases between them. CDR3 in amino acids: CASSLKGRDTEAFF. The CDR3, as DNA: TGTGCCAGCAGCTTAAAGGGGAGGGACACTGAAGCTTTCTTT.

V usage is TRBV19 and J usage is TRBJ2-2; 13 bases agree with TRBD2. Unmatched junction bases numbered 12, after V lost 5 bases and J lost 3 bases. This CDR3 has 19 residues. The V gene's germline CDR1 is LNHDA and CDR2 SQIVND (reference sequence). CDR3 loop: CASSGPETGLAGHTGELFF. The CDR3 DNA reads as TGTGCCAGTAGTGGACCAGAGACGGGACTAGCGGGACACACCGGGGAGCTGTTTTTT.

The gene calls are TRBV7-2 and TRBJ1-1, with 11 bases fitting TRBD1. The CDR3 is 17 amino acids. Germline V lookup: CDR1 SGHTA, CDR2 FQGNSA. The V segment lost 2 bases and the J segment 0 bases; nucleotides outside the gene matches: 5. The CDR3: CASSLIGTGGMNTEAFF. In DNA, the CDR3 is TGTGCCAGCAGCTTAATTGGGACAGGGGGGATGAACACTGAAGCTTTCTTT.

The sample holds one count of this clone. The chain recombines TRBV9 with TRBJ1-3, with D maybe TRBD1 (5 bases). Germline loops: CDR1 SGDLS, CDR2 YYNGEE. V dropped 4 bases and J dropped 4 bases, with 9 bases sitting between them. The CDR3 is 13 residues long. DNA of the CDR3: TGTGCCAGCAGCACTCCAGGGGGAAACACCATATATTTT. Translated, it gives CASSTPGGNTIYF.

This chain uses TRBV27 with TRBJ1-3, with TRBD1 identical over 7 bases. Germline lookup yields CDR1 MNHEY and CDR2 SMNVEV (reference sequence). Losses at the gene ends were 8 bases for V and 3 bases for J; bases not matched to a gene: 4. The CDR3 has 13 amino acids. The CDR3 sequence is CASGTGVGNTIYF. CDR3 in DNA: TGTGCCAGCGGAACAGGGGTTGGAAACACCATATATTTT.

The table lists this clone with a few counts. V is TRBV4-3 and J is TRBJ1-3; D gene uncertain. V lost 2 bases and J 2 bases, leaving 10 bases between the germline ends. This CDR3 has 15 amino acids. Germline V lookup: CDR1 LGHNA, CDR2 YSLEER. The CDR3 spells CASSQLQGAGNTIYF. CDR3 in DNA: TGCGCCAGCAGCCAACTCCAAGGAGCTGGAAACACCATATATTTT.

The chain is built from TRBV11-2 and TRBJ2-1; 9 positions agree with TRBD2. The CDR3 totals 19 residues. The V gene end was trimmed by 1 base and the J gene end by 0 bases; junction bases not matched to a gene: 10. CDR1 and CDR2 from the germline V gene are SGHAT and FQNNGV. The CDR3 spells CASSLGRLAVLSSYNEQFF. The CDR3 DNA sequence: TGTGCCAGCAGCTTAGGGCGACTAGCGGTCCTGAGCTCCTACAATGAGCAGTTCTTC. Filled out from reference TRBV11-2 and TRBJ2-1, the complete variable domain reads EAGVAQSPRYKIIEKRQSVAFWCNPISGHATLYWYQQILGQGPKLLIQFQNNGVVDDSQLPKDRFSAERLKGVDSTLKIQPAKLEDSAVYLCASSLGRLAVLSSYNEQFFGPGTRLTVL.